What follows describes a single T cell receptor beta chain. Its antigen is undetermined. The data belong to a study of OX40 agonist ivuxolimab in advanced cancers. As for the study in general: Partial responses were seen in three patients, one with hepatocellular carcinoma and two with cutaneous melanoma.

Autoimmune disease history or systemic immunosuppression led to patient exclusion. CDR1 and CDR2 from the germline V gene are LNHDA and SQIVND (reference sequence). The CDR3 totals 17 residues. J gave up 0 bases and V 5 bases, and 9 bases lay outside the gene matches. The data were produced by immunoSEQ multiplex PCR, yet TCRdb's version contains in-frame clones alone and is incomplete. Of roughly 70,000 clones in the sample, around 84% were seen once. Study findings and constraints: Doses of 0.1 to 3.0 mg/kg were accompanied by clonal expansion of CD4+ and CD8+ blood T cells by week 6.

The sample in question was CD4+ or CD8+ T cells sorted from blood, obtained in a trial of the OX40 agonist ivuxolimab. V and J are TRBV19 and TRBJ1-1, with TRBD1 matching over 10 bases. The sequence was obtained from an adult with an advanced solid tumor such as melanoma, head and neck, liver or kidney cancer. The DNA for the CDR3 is TGTGCCAGTAGTCCAAGACGGGACAGGGGCGTGAACACTGAAGCTTTCTTT. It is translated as CASSPRRDRGVNTEAFF.